One and the same sample provided the 10 T cell receptor beta chains below, sequenced in a study of early T cells in non-severe SARS-CoV-2 infection. A single record per CDR3 protein comes from TCRdb applying MiXCR to the 5' RACE reads. The sample records tens of thousands of distinct CDR3 sequences, 2.9% being singletons. Specimen: whole blood. The receptors derive from an adult who was a healthcare worker with PCR-confirmed SARS-CoV-2 infection or an uninfected control (not recorded which).

There are many counts of this clonotype. This rearrangement joins TRBV11-2 to TRBJ1-5; D not resolved. The CDR3 has 21 amino acids. Looked up from germline, CDR1 is SGHAT and CDR2 is FQNNGV. V lost 0 bases and J lost 5, with 29 bases in between. The CDR3 spells CASSLDTGSDGRVFPYQPQHF. The CDR3 DNA reads TGTGCCAGCAGCTTAGATACGGGGTCCGATGGGAGAGTGTTTCCCTATCAGCCCCAGCATTTT.

This clonotype was seen at least ten times. The chain carries TRBV5-1 and TRBJ2-3; the D call may be TRBD1 or TRBD2 (5 bases each). V gave up 8 bases and J gave up 6 bases, with 28 bases separating them. From germline, CDR1 is SGHRS and CDR2 YFSETQ. The CDR3 consists of 17 residues. Written as DNA, the CDR3 is TGCGCCAGTCAACAAACCCAGGGAGCGATTAAAGTGGATACGCAGTATTTT. Protein: CASQQTQGAIKVDTQYF.

This clonotype was recorded many times. This chain connects TRBV4-2 to TRBJ2-1; 9 bases agree with TRBD2. The CDR3 has 16 amino acids. Germline V gives CDR1 LGHNA, CDR2 YNFKEQ. J gave up 3 bases and V 0 bases, and 3 bases lay outside the gene matches. CDR3 DNA sequence: TGTGCCAGCAGCCAAGAGCCTAGCGGGGACTACAATGAGCAGTTCTTC. Translation gives CASSQEPSGDYNEQFF.

This clonotype was detected ten times or more. The chain joins TRBV29-1 to TRBJ2-5; no reliable D call. The CDR3 runs 12 residues. The germline CDR1 and CDR2 sequences are SQVTM and ANQGSEA. V gave up 5 bases and J gave up 4 bases, with 11 bases separating them. The CDR3 DNA is TGCAGCGTTTCCGGCCTGGGAGAGACCCAGTACTTC. Translating gives CSVSGLGETQYF.

The table lists this clonotype with many counts. V and J are TRBV7-9 and TRBJ1-6; D possibly corresponds to TRBD1 (6 bases). Trimming removed 4 bases at V and 9 bases at J, with 22 bases between. Germline CDR1 is SEHNR and CDR2 is FQNEAQ (reference sequence). The CDR3 runs to 17 residues. CDR3 region: CASSSGDKNFGSSPLHF. CDR3 coding DNA: TGTGCCAGCAGCTCCGGGGACAAAAACTTCGGTAGTTCACCCCTCCACTTT.

This clonotype was counted at least ten times. V usage is TRBV9 and J usage is TRBJ2-5; 14 bases fit TRBD2. The V gene's germline CDR1 is SGDLS and CDR2 YYNGEE. The CDR3 is 15 amino acids. Trimming at V came to 3 bases and at J to 4 bases, leaving 2 bases not matched to a gene. The CDR3 sequence is CASSAGLAGGETQYF. The CDR3 DNA sequence: TGTGCCAGCAGCGCAGGACTAGCGGGGGGAGAGACCCAGTACTTC.

V is TRBV5-1 and J is TRBJ2-5; 10 nucleotides line up with TRBD2. The CDR3 contains 16 residues. Germline V gene lookup returns CDR1 SGHRS and CDR2 YFSETQ. V was pared by 1 base and J by 5 bases, with 8 bases of the junction left unmatched. The CDR3 nucleotides read TGCGCCAGCAGCTTGTTAGCGGGGGGTATCGTGGAGACCCAGTACTTC. Its translation: CASSLLAGGIVETQYF.

Many counts were recorded for this clonotype. The rearrangement uses TRBV9 and TRBJ2-5, with 8 bases aligning to TRBD2. The V and J ends lost 0 bases and 2 bases, in that order; junction bases with no gene match: 3. CDR1 and CDR2 (germline): SGDLS, YYNGEE. The CDR3 has 15 amino acids. CDR3 protein: CASSVVGGGQETQYF. The CDR3, as DNA: TGTGCCAGCAGCGTAGTTGGCGGGGGGCAAGAGACCCAGTACTTC.

Many counts were recorded for this clonotype. The chain carries TRBV12-3 or TRBV12-4 and TRBJ2-2; 13 bases fit TRBD2. The CDR3 length is 15 residues. After removal of 5 bases from V and 5 bases from J, the junction contained 2 bases not matched to a gene. The CDR3 protein is CASSKGLAGTGELFF. In DNA form, the CDR3 reads TGTGCCAGCAGTAAGGGACTAGCGGGAACCGGGGAGCTGTTTTTT.

This clonotype was counted many times. The chain joins TRBV29-1 to TRBJ2-5; 9 bases fit TRBD2. V was pared by 4 bases and J by 5 bases, with 8 bases of the junction left unmatched. Germline V gives CDR1 SQVTM, CDR2 ANQGSEA. The CDR3 extends over 14 amino acids. CDR3 bases: TGCAGCGTTGTTCTGCGGGGGGGATGGGAGACCCAGTACTTC. This codes for CSVVLRGGWETQYF.